The 7 T cell receptor beta chains reported below all come from one sample, sequenced in a study of cytomegalovirus exposure and HLA in healthy donors. Clones were read by immunoSEQ multiplex PCR, and TCRdb kept only the in-frame ones, dropping some. The sample carries roughly 47,000 clones, 93% recorded once. Sequenced material: PBMCs. The receptors stem from a woman between 18 and 29 years old in good health and CMV-seronegative.

The chain joins TRBV5-1 to TRBJ2-3; TRBD1 aligns across 8 bases. Germline CDR1 SGHRS, CDR2 YFSETQ. Trimming cost V 7 bases and J 6 bases; bases outside gene matches: 7. CDR3 length: 13 residues. The CDR3 DNA sequence: TGCGCCAGCCATCAGGGGGCGCTTGATACGCAGTATTTT. It encodes CASHQGALDTQYF. Drawing the rest from reference TRBV5-1 and TRBJ2-3, the complete variable domain is KAGVTQTPRYLIKTRGQQVTLSCSPISGHRSVSWYQQTPGQGLQFLFEYFSETQRNKGNFPGRFSGRQFSNSRSEMNVSTLELGDSALYLCASHQGALDTQYFGPGTRLTVL.

V gene TRBV7-9 combines with J gene TRBJ2-5; 7 bases are a match to TRBD1. CDR1 and CDR2 from the germline V gene are SEHNR and FQNEAQ (reference sequence). The V segment lost 5 bases and the J segment 4 bases; nucleotides outside the gene matches: 4. The CDR3 is 13 residues long. CDR3 protein: CASSQDRRETQYF. Written as DNA, the CDR3 is TGTGCCAGCAGCCAGGACAGGAGAGAGACCCAGTACTTC.

A single count supports this clone. The chain recombines TRBV7-2 with TRBJ1-5; a weak D match, TRBD1 (6 bases). This CDR3 region has 13 residues. The germline V gene has CDR1 SGHTA and CDR2 FQGNSA. V was clipped by 3 bases and J by 6 bases, with 9 bases between them. The chain's CDR3 is CASSLTGPQPQHF. The CDR3 nucleotides are TGTGCCAGCAGCTTGACAGGTCCTCAGCCCCAGCATTTT.

The chain recombines TRBV5-4 with TRBJ1-2; D is perhaps TRBD1 (5 bases). The germline gives CDR1 SGHNT, CDR2 YYREEE (reference sequence). With 1 base removed from V and 6 bases from J, the gap between germline ends came to 10 bases. CDR3 length: 13 residues. Written as DNA, the CDR3 is TGTGCCAGCAGCTTGCAAGGGGAGGATGGCTACACCTTC. It is translated as CASSLQGEDGYTF.

The chain joins TRBV6-1 to TRBJ2-7, with D tentatively TRBD2 (7 bases). There are 14 residues in the CDR3. The V and J ends lost 2 bases and 5 bases respectively, with 13 bases between them. Per the germline V gene, CDR1 is MNHNS and CDR2 is SASEGT. The CDR3, as DNA: TGTGCCAGCAGTGAAAGGGGGGGGAGGAACGAGCAGTACTTC. Amino acids: CASSERGGRNEQYF.

The chain recombines TRBV7-9 with TRBJ1-5; no definite D call. Trimming left V 5 bases short and J 6 bases short, with 14 bases between. The CDR3 runs 14 residues. Germline V CDR1 and CDR2: SEHNR, FQNEAQ (reference sequence). CDR3 residues: CASSHPGSGQPQHF. Here the CDR3 DNA reads TGTGCCAGCAGCCATCCGGGGTCGGGTCAGCCCCAGCATTTT.

The J gene is TRBJ1-2, the V gene TRBV28; perhaps TRBD1 as D (5 bases). CDR1 MDHEN and CDR2 SYDVKM come from the germline V gene. The V end was cut by 3 bases, the J end by 2 bases, with 7 bases between. This CDR3 is 13 amino acids long. The CDR3 loop is CASSFAGNYGYTF. The CDR3 DNA sequence: TGTGCCAGCAGTTTTGCAGGGAACTATGGCTACACCTTC.